This TCR beta chain is from a study of shared clonotypes between healthy human individuals. CDR1 GTSNPN and CDR2 SVGIG come from the germline V gene (reference sequence). The CDR3 consists of 13 residues. Trimming shortened V by 2 bases and J by 6 bases, and 10 bases separated the two germline ends. Profiled with immunoSEQ multiplex PCR; TCRdb holds only in-frame clones, not every one. The sample has about 2.4 million clones; about 92% are singletons. This TCR was recovered from a man younger than 30 in good health. Input material: naive CD4+ T cells sorted from blood. Subset defined: CD45RA+ positively selected. The rearrangement uses TRBV30 and TRBJ1-4, with D unclear. The chain's CDR3 is CAWSRGPDEKLFF. In DNA, the CDR3 is TGTGCCTGGAGTCGGGGTCCGGATGAAAAACTGTTTTTT.